This T cell receptor (beta chain) came from a study of T cell responses to AZD1222 COVID-19 vaccine. This clone was counted once. There are 12 residues in the CDR3. The germline gives CDR1 SGHNT, CDR2 YYREEE (reference sequence). The germline V and J ends were trimmed by 2 bases and 5 bases, with 7 bases remaining between them. This table comes from immunoSEQ multiplex PCR, and its TCRdb copy is limited to in-frame clones, with some not included. The sample contains roughly 150,000 clones, 91% of which appear only once. The sequencing used peripheral blood, collected on day 0 of AZD1222 vaccination. The sequence came from an adult in good health. This rearrangement joins TRBV5-4 to TRBJ2-5; D is uncertain. In DNA form, the CDR3 reads TGTGCCAGCAGCTTTGACCGGGAGACCCAGTACTTC. It codes for CASSFDRETQYF.